The source of this T cell receptor beta chain is a study of T cell repertoires in cytomegalovirus infection. Study context: It can be stated that public TCR beta signatures indicated CMV infection as well as a matching HLA type.

This CDR3 region has 18 residues. Germline V gene lookup returns CDR1 SGHTA and CDR2 FQGNSA. Trimming stripped 0 bases from V and 0 bases from J, with 17 bases between. TCRdb processed the reads anew with MiXCR; each CDR3 protein has one entry. This sample has about 250,000 distinct CDR3 sequences, with approximately 13% found just once. The study's findings and limits: The study found HLA-C-restricted CMV-specific TCR beta clonotypes dominating the ex vivo response. Public TCR beta family frequency separated CMV-and-HLA carriers, including in an independent cohort.

This clonotype came up many times. Its target is not known. The V call is TRBV7-2, the J call TRBJ1-1; no clear D. Sequencing was carried out using PBMCs. This TCR was sampled from a human donor in good health (CMV status not recorded). Some clones in this sample may be carry-over from other donors' samples. The DNA of the CDR3 is TGTGCCAGCAGCTTAGCCCAGGACGGAGGCGTGATGAACACTGAAGCTTTCTTT. Amino acids: CASSLAQDGGVMNTEAFF.